Each of the 8 T cell receptor beta chains below was sequenced from the same sample in a study of TIL therapy for anti-PD-1-resistant metastatic lung cancer. The immunoSEQ assay was v3. Sequenced by immunoSEQ multiplex PCR; TCRdb stores in-frame clones only, minus some. The repertoire has over 25,000 clones, 55% to 75% of them found once; the top ten carry around 7.2%. Time point: pre-treatment sample, taken before nivolumab and TIL therapy. The tumor samples were excised metastases, mostly pleural nodules or supraclavicular lymph nodes. Sequencing used tumor tissue, obtained at baseline. The source of these receptors is a person aged 25 to 80 with non-small cell lung cancer.

The chain recombines TRBV2 with TRBJ2-3; D ambiguous. Germline CDR1 SNHLY, CDR2 FYNNEI. The CDR3 loop spans 13 amino acids. Trimming pared 6 bases from V and 1 base from J, leaving 8 bases between. The CDR3 DNA reads as TGTGCCAGCAGGGTAGATGGCACAGATACGCAGTATTTT. Protein product: CASRVDGTDTQYF.

The V and J genes are TRBV6-5 and TRBJ1-5; D might be TRBD1 (6 bases). CDR1 is MNHEY and CDR2 is SVGAGI in the germline V gene. V was trimmed by 8 bases and J by 2 bases, leaving 16 bases between them. This CDR3 has 15 residues. As DNA, the CDR3 is TGTGCCAGCGGCCCCCAACAGGGTGGCAATCAGCCCCAGCATTTT. Translation gives CASGPQQGGNQPQHF.

CDR3 DNA sequence: TGCGCCAGCAGCTTTCGAGGACTAGCGGGGGGGCCGGATGAGCAGTTCTTC. It codes for CASSFRGLAGGPDEQFF. The chain carries TRBV4-3 and TRBJ2-1; 15 bases line up with TRBD2. Germline-derived CDR1 and CDR2 are LGHNA and YSLEER. The trim removed 5 bases at V and 8 bases at J, leaving 10 bases unmatched. There are 17 residues in the CDR3.

The V and J genes are TRBV2 and TRBJ2-7; D may match TRBD1 or TRBD2 (6 bases each). Trimming cost V 8 bases and J 3 bases, with 14 bases left between them. The CDR3 length is 13 residues. CDR1 is SNHLY and CDR2 is FYNNEI in the germline V gene. DNA for the CDR3: TGTGCCAGCGGAGGGGGTGGAGACTACGAGCAGTACTTC. Encoded protein: CASGGGGDYEQYF.

The gene calls are TRBV9 and TRBJ2-5; 7 bases are shared with TRBD1. The CDR3 covers 13 residues. V was clipped by 4 bases and J by 3 bases; unmatched bases: 3. Germline V lookup: CDR1 SGDLS, CDR2 YYNGEE. CDR3 sequence: CASSIQGEETQYF. The CDR3 nucleotides read TGTGCCAGCAGCATCCAGGGGGAAGAGACCCAGTACTTC.

This clone was observed once. The chain recombines TRBV19 with TRBJ2-7, with 9 bases fitting TRBD2. The CDR3 is 15 amino acids. CDR1 is LNHDA, CDR2 SQIVND, per germline (reference sequence). The V gene end was trimmed by 3 bases and the J gene end by 5 bases; junction bases not matched to a gene: 8. The chain's CDR3 is CASSIRLAGSHEQYF. The CDR3, as DNA: TGTGCCAGTAGTATCCGGCTAGCGGGGTCCCACGAGCAGTACTTC. Filled out from reference TRBV19 and TRBJ2-7, the complete variable domain reads DGGITQSPKYLFRKEGQNVTLSCEQNLNHDAMYWYRQDPGQGLRLIYYSQIVNDFQKGDIAEGYSVSREKKESFPLTVTSAQKNPTAFYLCASSIRLAGSHEQYFGPGTRLTVT.

The chain carries TRBV4-2 and TRBJ2-3, with D unclear. Per the germline V gene, CDR1 is LGHNA and CDR2 is YNFKEQ. The CDR3 contains 15 residues. The V end was cut by 0 bases, the J end by 3 bases, with 10 bases between. CDR3 sequence (DNA): TGTGCCAGCAGCCAAGACCGGTTCTTGACAGATACGCAGTATTTT. Its protein is CASSQDRFLTDTQYF.

The chain has TRBV2 and TRBJ1-3; 10 positions match TRBD1. This CDR3 is 17 amino acids long. Germline-derived CDR1 and CDR2 are SNHLY and FYNNEI. V lost 1 base and J lost 2; bases outside the gene matches: 5. CDR3 amino acids: CASSEERQGAPGNTIYF. CDR3 nucleotide sequence: TGTGCCAGCAGTGAAGAAAGACAGGGGGCGCCTGGAAACACCATATATTTT.